This T cell receptor (beta chain) came from a study of STAT5B mutations in CD4+ large granular lymphocyte leukemia. Broader study findings: Top patient clones used TRBV06 genes more often: 8/27 versus 2/35 in controls. Patient CD4-sorted repertoires looked more clonal than healthy CD4+ repertoires, even without putative leukemic clones.

Recruitment of CD4+ T-LGLL patients was in Padova, Helsinki and Shinshu. Some clones are missing from TCRdb's copy, which holds only in-frame ones; the method was immunoSEQ multiplex PCR. The table has over 2,000 clones, around 86% seen once; the top ten hold 6.1%. Germline V gene data show CDR1 as LNHDA and CDR2 as SQIVND (reference sequence). With 4 bases removed from V and 5 bases from J, the gap between germline ends came to 14 bases. The length of the CDR3 is 14 residues. As to this clone: Its specificity is unknown.

The rearrangement uses TRBV19 and TRBJ2-5, with D hard to call. The TCR comes from a woman between 65 and 79 years old with CD4+ T-cell large granular lymphocyte leukemia. The sequenced sample consisted of PBMCs. The CDR3 sequence is CASSKRPPGETQYF. In DNA, the CDR3 is TGTGCCAGTAGTAAGAGACCACCCGGTGAGACCCAGTACTTC. The full variable domain, with the rest looked up from reference TRBV19 and TRBJ2-5, is DGGITQSPKYLFRKEGQNVTLSCEQNLNHDAMYWYRQDPGQGLRLIYYSQIVNDFQKGDIAEGYSVSREKKESFPLTVTSAQKNPTAFYLCASSKRPPGETQYFGPGTRLLVL.